A single sample gave rise to the 6 T cell receptor beta chains below, sequenced in a study of T cells after yellow fever vaccination. TCRdb processed the 5' RACE reads anew with MiXCR; each CDR3 protein has one entry. This table has 500,000 to 550,000 distinct CDR3 sequences, 21% appearing once. The sample was PBMCs, taken approximately 22 days after the first yellow fever vaccination. The receptors here all came from a man younger than 30 who received the YFV17D yellow fever vaccine.

The rearrangement links TRBV19 to TRBJ1-4, with a tentative D call TRBD1 (6 bases). Germline loops: CDR1 LNHDA, CDR2 SQIVND (reference sequence). CDR3 size: 15 residues. The V gene lost 5 bases and the J gene lost 8 bases, with 18 bases spanning the gap. This CDR3 is CASSGPGTISEKLFF. The CDR3 DNA reads TGTGCCAGTAGTGGACCCGGGACAATATCCGAAAAACTGTTTTTT.

The rearrangement joins TRBV19 to TRBJ1-3, with a possible D match to TRBD1 (5 bases). Germline CDR1 reads LNHDA; CDR2 reads SQIVND (reference sequence). The CDR3 is 14 amino acids. Trimming shortened V by 7 bases and J by 2 bases, and 12 bases separated the two germline ends. In nucleotides, the CDR3 is TGTGCCAGTATAGGGGCTGAAGCTGGAAACACCATATATTTT. Its protein is CASIGAEAGNTIYF.

The chain joins TRBV7-2 to TRBJ2-1; the D is unclear. Looked up from germline, CDR1 is SGHTA and CDR2 is FQGNSA. CDR3 size: 12 residues. V lost 7 bases and J lost 4, with 8 bases in between. The CDR3 DNA reads as TGTGCCAGCACCGCGGCTTACAATGAGCAGTTCTTC. It codes for CASTAAYNEQFF.

This chain uses TRBV6-5 with TRBJ1-6; unclear D gene. V was shortened by 0 bases and J by 10 bases, with 13 bases between the two germline ends. The CDR3 totals 15 residues. Looked up from germline, CDR1 is MNHEY and CDR2 is SVGAGI. The CDR3: CASSYSGGLGSPLHF. In DNA form, the CDR3 reads TGTGCCAGCAGTTACTCGGGAGGGTTGGGCTCACCCCTCCACTTT.

The V call is TRBV5-5, the J call TRBJ2-1; tentative D call: TRBD1 (6 bases). The germline V gene encodes CDR1 SGHKS and CDR2 YYEKEE (reference sequence). The CDR3 spans 18 residues. Deletions cut 0 bases from V and 0 bases from J, with 16 bases between. The CDR3 loop reads CASSLGGGRMISYNEQFF. The CDR3 nucleotides are TGTGCCAGCAGCTTGGGTGGGGGCCGGATGATCTCCTACAATGAGCAGTTCTTC. The full variable domain, completed using reference TRBV5-5 and TRBJ2-1, is DAGVTQSPTHLIKTRGQQVTLRCSPISGHKSVSWYQQVLGQGPQFIFQYYEKEERGRGNFPDRFSARQFPNYSSELNVNALLLGDSALYLCASSLGGGRMISYNEQFFGPGTRLTVL.

This clonotype has a handful of counts. This chain connects TRBV7-9 to TRBJ1-1; D is unclear. V was cut by 5 bases and J by 4 bases, with 14 bases left in between. In germline, CDR1 is SEHNR, CDR2 FQNEAQ (reference sequence). The CDR3 contains 14 residues. CDR3 bases: TGTGCCAGCAGCCCCCCCCGAAGGGCCACTGAAGCTTTCTTT. The encoded protein is CASSPPRRATEAFF.